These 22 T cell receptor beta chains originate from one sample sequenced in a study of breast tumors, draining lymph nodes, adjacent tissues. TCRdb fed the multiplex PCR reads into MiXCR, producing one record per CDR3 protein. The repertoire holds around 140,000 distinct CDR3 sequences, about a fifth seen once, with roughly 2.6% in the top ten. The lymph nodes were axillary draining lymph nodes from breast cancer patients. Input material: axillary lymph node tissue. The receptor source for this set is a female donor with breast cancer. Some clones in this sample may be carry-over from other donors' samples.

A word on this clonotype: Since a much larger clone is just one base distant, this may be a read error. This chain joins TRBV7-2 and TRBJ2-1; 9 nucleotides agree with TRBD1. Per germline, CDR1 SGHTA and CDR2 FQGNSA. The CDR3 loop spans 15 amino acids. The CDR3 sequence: CASTKTGTGKSEQLF. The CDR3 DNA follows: TGTGCCAGCACCAAAACCGGGACAGGGAAAAGTGAGCAGCTCTTC.

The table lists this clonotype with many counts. Written as DNA, the CDR3 is TGCAGTGCTAGAACGGGGAGTCCCAATCAGCCCCAGCATTTT. Its translation is CSARTGSPNQPQHF. V gene TRBV20-1 combines with J gene TRBJ1-5, with D uncertain. V was trimmed by 2 bases and J by 3 bases, leaving 11 bases between them. The CDR3 has 14 amino acids. Germline CDR1 reads DFQATT; CDR2 reads SNEGSKA (reference sequence).

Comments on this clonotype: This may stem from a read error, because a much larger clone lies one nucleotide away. Here the CDR3 DNA reads TGTGCCAGCAGTTGCTACTCGGTAACCTACGAGCAGTACTTC. Translated, it gives CASSCYSVTYEQYF. The chain joins TRBV6-2 or TRBV6-3 to TRBJ2-7; D unresolved. V gave up 4 bases and J gave up 2 bases, with 12 bases separating them. CDR1 MNHEY and CDR2 SVGEGT come from the germline V gene. The CDR3 consists of 14 residues.

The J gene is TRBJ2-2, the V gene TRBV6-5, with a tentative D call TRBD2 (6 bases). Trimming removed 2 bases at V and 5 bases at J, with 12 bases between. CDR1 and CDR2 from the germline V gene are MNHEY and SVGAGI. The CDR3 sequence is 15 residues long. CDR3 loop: CASSYTGGGTGELFF. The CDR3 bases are TGTGCCAGCAGTTACACAGGAGGAGGGACCGGGGAGCTGTTTTTT.

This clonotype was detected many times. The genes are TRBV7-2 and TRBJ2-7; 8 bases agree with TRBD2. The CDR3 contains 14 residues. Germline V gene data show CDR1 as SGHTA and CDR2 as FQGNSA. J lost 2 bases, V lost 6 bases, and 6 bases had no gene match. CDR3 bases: TGTGCCAGCAGAACCGGGACTAGTCCCTACGAGCAGTACTTC. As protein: CASRTGTSPYEQYF.

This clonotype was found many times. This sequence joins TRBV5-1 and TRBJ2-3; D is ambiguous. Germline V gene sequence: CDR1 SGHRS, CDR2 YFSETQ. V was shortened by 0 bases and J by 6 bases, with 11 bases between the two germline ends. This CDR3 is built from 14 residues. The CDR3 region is CASSLATFGDTQYF. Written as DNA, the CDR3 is TGCGCCAGCAGCTTGGCCACCTTCGGGGATACGCAGTATTTT. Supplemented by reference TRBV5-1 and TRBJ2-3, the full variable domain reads KAGVTQTPRYLIKTRGQQVTLSCSPISGHRSVSWYQQTPGQGLQFLFEYFSETQRNKGNFPGRFSGRQFSNSRSEMNVSTLELGDSALYLCASSLATFGDTQYFGPGTRLTVL.

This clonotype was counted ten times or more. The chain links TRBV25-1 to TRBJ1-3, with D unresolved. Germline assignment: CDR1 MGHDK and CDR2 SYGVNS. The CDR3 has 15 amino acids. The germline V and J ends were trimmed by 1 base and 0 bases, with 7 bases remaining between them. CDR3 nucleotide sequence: TGTGCCAGCAGTGAATTTGGCGGCTCTGGAAACACCATATATTTT. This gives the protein CASSEFGGSGNTIYF.

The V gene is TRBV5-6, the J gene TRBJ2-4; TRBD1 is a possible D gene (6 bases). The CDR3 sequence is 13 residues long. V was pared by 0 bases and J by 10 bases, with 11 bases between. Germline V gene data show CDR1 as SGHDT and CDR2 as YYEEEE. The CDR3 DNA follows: TGTGCCAGCAGCTTGGGAGACAGGCTAATTCAGTACTTC. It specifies CASSLGDRLIQYF.

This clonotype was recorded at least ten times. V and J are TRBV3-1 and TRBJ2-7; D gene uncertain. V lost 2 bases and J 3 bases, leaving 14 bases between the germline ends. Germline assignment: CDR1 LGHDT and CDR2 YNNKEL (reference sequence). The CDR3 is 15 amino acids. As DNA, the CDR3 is TGTGCCAGCAGCCAACTACCTGGCAGGATCTACGAGCAGTACTTC. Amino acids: CASSQLPGRIYEQYF.

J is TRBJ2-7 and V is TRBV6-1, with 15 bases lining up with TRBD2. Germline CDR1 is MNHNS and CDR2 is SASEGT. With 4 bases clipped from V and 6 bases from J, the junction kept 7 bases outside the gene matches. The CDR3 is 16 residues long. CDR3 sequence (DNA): TGTGCCAGCAGTGGCGGACTAGCGGGAGGGCGCGGCGAGCAGTACTTC. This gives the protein CASSGGLAGGRGEQYF.

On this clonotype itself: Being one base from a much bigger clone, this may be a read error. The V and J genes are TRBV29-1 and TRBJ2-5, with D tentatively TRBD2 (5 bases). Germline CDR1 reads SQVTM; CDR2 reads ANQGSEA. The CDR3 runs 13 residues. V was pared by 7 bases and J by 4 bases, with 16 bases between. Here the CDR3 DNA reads TGCAGCGCTTCTATGGGAGTTGGAGAGACCCAGTACTTC. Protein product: CSASMGVGETQYF. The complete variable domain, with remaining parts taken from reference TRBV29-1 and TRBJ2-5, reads SAVISQKPSRDICQRGTSLTIQCQVDSQVTMMFWYRQQPGQSLTLIATANQGSEATYESGFVIDKFPISRPNLTFSTLTVSNMSPEDSSIYLCSASMGVGETQYFGPGTRLLVL.

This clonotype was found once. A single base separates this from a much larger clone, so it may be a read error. The CDR3 nucleotides read TGTGCCAGCTGGGGGAGGCCGGACAATCAGCCCCAGCATTTT. This translates into CASWGRPDNQPQHF. The chain links TRBV19 to TRBJ1-5; D is perhaps TRBD1 (5 bases). V was clipped by 9 bases and J by 3 bases, with 15 bases between them. CDR3 length: 14 residues. Germline loops: CDR1 LNHDA, CDR2 SQIVND (reference sequence).

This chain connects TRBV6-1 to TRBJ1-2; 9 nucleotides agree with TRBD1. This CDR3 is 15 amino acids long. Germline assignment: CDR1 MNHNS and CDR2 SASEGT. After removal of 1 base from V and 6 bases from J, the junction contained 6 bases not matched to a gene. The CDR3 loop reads CASSEGGQGSHGYTF. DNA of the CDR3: TGTGCCAGCAGTGAAGGGGGACAGGGCTCCCATGGCTACACCTTC.

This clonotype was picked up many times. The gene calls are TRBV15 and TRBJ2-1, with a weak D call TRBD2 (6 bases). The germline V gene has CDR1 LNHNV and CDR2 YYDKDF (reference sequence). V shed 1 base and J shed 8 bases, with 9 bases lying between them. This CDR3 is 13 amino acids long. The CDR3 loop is CATSRGGEDEQFF. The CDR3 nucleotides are TGTGCCACCAGCAGAGGGGGGGAGGATGAGCAGTTCTTC.

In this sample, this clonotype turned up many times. The CDR3 region is CASSRDRGTGELFF. CDR3 nucleotides: TGTGCCAGCAGTAGGGACAGGGGCACCGGGGAGCTGTTTTTT. The chain joins TRBV7-2 to TRBJ2-2; 10 positions agree with TRBD1. With 6 bases clipped from V and 4 bases from J, the junction kept 2 bases outside the gene matches. Germline-derived CDR1 and CDR2 are SGHTA and FQGNSA. The CDR3 length is 14 residues.

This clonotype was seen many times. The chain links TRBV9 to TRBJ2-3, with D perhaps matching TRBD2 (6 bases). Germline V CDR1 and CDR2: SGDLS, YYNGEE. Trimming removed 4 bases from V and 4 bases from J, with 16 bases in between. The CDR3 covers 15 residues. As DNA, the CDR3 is TGTGCCAGCAGCACGGGAGCAGCGGACGCAGATACGCAGTATTTT. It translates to CASSTGAADADTQYF.

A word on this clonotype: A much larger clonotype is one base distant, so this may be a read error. The CDR3 DNA follows: TGTGCCAGCAGCCGCGGACTAGCGGGAATCCAAGAGACCCAGTCCTTC. This encodes CASSRGLAGIQETQSF. V gene TRBV7-2 combines with J gene TRBJ2-5; 12 nucleotides line up with TRBD2. CDR1 SGHTA and CDR2 FQGNSA come from the germline V gene. There are 16 residues in the CDR3.

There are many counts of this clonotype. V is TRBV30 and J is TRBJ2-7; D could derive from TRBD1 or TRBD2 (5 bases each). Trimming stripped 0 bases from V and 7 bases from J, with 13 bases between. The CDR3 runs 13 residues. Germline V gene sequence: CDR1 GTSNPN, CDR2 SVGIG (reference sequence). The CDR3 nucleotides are TGTGCCTGGAGTGTAAACCGGGACGGGGAGCAGTACTTC. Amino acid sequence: CAWSVNRDGEQYF.

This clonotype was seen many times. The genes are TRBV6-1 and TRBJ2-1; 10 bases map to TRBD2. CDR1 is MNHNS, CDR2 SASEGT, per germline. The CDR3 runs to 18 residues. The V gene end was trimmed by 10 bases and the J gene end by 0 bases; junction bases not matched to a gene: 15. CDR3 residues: CATVGDRSGRGSYNEQFF. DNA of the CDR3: TGTGCCACCGTGGGCGATAGAAGCGGGAGGGGCTCCTACAATGAGCAGTTCTTC.

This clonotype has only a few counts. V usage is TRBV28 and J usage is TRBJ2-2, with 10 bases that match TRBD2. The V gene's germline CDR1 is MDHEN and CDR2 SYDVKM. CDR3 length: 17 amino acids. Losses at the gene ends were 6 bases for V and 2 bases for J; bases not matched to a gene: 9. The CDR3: CASSPGGLAKNTGELFF. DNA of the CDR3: TGTGCCAGCAGCCCAGGGGGACTAGCGAAAAACACCGGGGAGCTGTTTTTT.

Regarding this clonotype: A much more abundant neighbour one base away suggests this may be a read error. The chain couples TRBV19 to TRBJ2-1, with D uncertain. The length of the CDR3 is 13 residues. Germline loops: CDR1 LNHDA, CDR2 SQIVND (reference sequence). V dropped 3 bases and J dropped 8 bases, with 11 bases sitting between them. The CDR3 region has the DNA TGTGCCAGTAGTATGGAACCTTACGATGAGCAGTTCTTC. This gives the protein CASSMEPYDEQFF. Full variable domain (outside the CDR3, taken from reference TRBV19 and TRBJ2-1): DGGITQSPKYLFRKEGQNVTLSCEQNLNHDAMYWYRQDPGQGLRLIYYSQIVNDFQKGDIAEGYSVSREKKESFPLTVTSAQKNPTAFYLCASSMEPYDEQFFGPGTRLTVL.

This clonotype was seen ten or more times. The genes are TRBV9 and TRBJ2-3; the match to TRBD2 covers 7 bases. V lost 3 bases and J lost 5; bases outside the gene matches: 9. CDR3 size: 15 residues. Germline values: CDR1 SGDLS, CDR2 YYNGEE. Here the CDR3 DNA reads TGTGCCAGCAGCGCCACAGGAGCGGGATTAGATACGCAGTATTTT. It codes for CASSATGAGLDTQYF. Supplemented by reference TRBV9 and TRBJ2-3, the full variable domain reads DSGVTQTPKHLITATGQRVTLRCSPRSGDLSVYWYQQSLDQGLQFLIQYYNGEERAKGNILERFSAQQFPDLHSELNLSSLELGDSALYFCASSATGAGLDTQYFGPGTRLTVL.